This TCR beta chain was retrieved from a study of shared clonotypes between healthy human individuals (dated by TCRdb to 2018 to 2021). General notes on the study: Three men and two women, aged 18 to 49 years, made up the cohort. Blood TCR repertoires of about 5 healthy adults were deeply sequenced to estimate repertoire size and the extent of clonotype sharing between individuals. Per donor, three plates each were used for CD4 naive and CD4 memory, two for CD8 naive, and one for CD8 memory. Between about 0.85 and 10 billion PBMCs per donor were obtained by leukapheresis. To increase sequencing depth and limit assay-specific biases, different laboratories used diverse techniques to prepare libraries and sequence TCR repertoires.

There are a few counts of this clone. The specificity of this receptor is unknown. Base qualities are not recorded, but no much larger clone differs from it by a single base. Other DNA sequences in the same sample also yield this CDR3. CD8 naive samples consisted of CD45RO-negative cells that were positively selected for CCR7, yielding a CD45RA+CCR7+ population without TemRA cells. Donors were healthy HIV-negative adults with no recently reported acute infections or vaccinations. All donors were Caucasian adults living in Nashville, Tennessee, USA. After blood collection by leukapheresis, PBMCs were isolated using Ficoll-Histopaque density gradient centrifugation and then cryopreserved in the vapor phase of liquid nitrogen. Purity and quantity of every magnetically sorted T cell population were checked by analytical flow cytometry. Genomic DNA was isolated from each sorted fraction and quantified by UV absorbance on a Nanodrop 2000c.

Using the deep immunoSEQ assay, multiplex PCR amplified TCR CDR3 regions from genomic DNA. Genomic DNA extracted from each cell subset was distributed evenly over all wells of several immunoSEQ 96-well plates, and each plate served as one replicate. For sorted subsets, around 200 ng genomic DNA, equal to 30,000 to 35,000 T cell genomes, was loaded into each replicate PCR. Purified libraries were measured with a Qubit 3.0 fluorometer, size-checked on a Bioanalyzer 2100, and measured again with the KAPA Library Quantification kit. Every immunoSEQ 96-well plate was sequenced on a dedicated single-read 150-cycle Illumina NextSeq 550 flow cell. On the study's bioinformatics: Because the immunoSEQ output included only junctional sequences and no quality scores, the filtering could not be the same as the filtering used for full-length reads. To assign V/J genes and CDR3, sequences were annotated against IMGT germline references using PyIR, a Python wrapper for IgBLAST v1.9. Reads with weak V/J assignments (E-value above 1e-6), missing CDR3, stop codons, out-of-frame junctions, or ambiguous translated residues were removed. V3J clonotypes were defined as sequences sharing an identical inferred V gene, J gene, and CDR3 amino acid sequence. Percentage overlap between repertoires was computed as shared unique clonotypes divided by the size of the smaller repertoire. Repertoire richness was assessed with RTK rarefaction, the Chao1 estimator, and Recon v2.1 estimates of unobserved clonotypes. OLGA was used to compute generation probabilities for all TCRbeta clonotypes that the gDNA method yielded from a few donors. This is the immuneACCESS table as TCRdb keeps it, with only in-frame sequences that have V and J called. A part of the clones is gone; compared with another copy, unresolved V genes explain less than half, and the rest is unexplained. V and J calls and clone size are given by that table; D and trimming were obtained from the DNA. For this sample there are about 680,000 clones; roughly nine tenths appear just once. The leading ten clones occupy about 24% of the sample.

Here is what the overall study found, with its caveats: Clonotypes shared by all four sorted-subset donors showed higher generation probabilities than non-shared clonotypes. Pairwise subsampling indicated that sequencing depth was expected to affect the degree of clonotype sharing among donors. When several donors were compared, the shared fraction of clonotypes was about 5.4% for naive CD4, around 3.5% for naive CD8, 2.3% for memory CD4, and around 0.37% for memory CD8. Incomplete sequencing was indicated by rarefaction of sorted-subset datasets, despite the large sequencing depth. The genetic and exposure-history diversity represented was limited by the small number of donors. Only blood was sampled, and tissue TCR repertoires likely differ from those in blood. Estimated clonotype richness was generally larger for naive than for memory subsets.

Taken from cysteine to phenylalanine, the CDR3 has 11 residues. The CDR3 DNA has 33 bases and is translated from base 1. V is reduced by 0 bases and J by 3 bases, leaving a spacing of 1 base between them. Via the germline V gene (reference sequence), CDR1 is SGHNT and CDR2 YYREEE. Sequenced sample: naive CD8+ T cells sorted from blood. The cell subset or site label on this specimen signifies: CD45RA+CCR7+. The receptor was derived from a man between 25 and 39 years old in good health. The chain uses TRBV5-4 and TRBJ2-7; no confident D gene assignment can be made. The CDR3: CASSLGYEQYF. The DNA sequence is given as TGTGCCAGCAGCTTGGGCTACGAGCAGTACTTC. Reference TRBV5-4 and TRBJ2-7 genes cover what lies past the CDR3, so the full variable domain is ETGVTQSPTHLIKTRGQQVTLRCSSQSGHNTVSWYQQALGQGPQFIFQYYREEENGRGNFPPRFSGLQFPNYSSELNVNALELDDSALYLCASSLGYEQYFGPGTRLTVT.